This TCR beta chain is from a study of T-cell reconstitution after alpha-beta-depleted transplantation in children. Points from the study as a whole: After one year, T-cell counts and TCRbeta diversity mostly came from new T cells. The study reportedly traced alpha-beta T cells about two months after transplant to several hundred expanded graft clones. Surviving thymic progenitors and recipient T cells were the source of high TCRbeta diversity at day 60 in some patients.

In germline, CDR1 is LGHNT, CDR2 FRNRAP. The J segment lost 2 bases and the V segment lost 3 bases, leaving 24 bases of the junction unmatched. This CDR3 region has 21 residues. This clonotype showed up just a few times. Its target is not known. Unique molecular identifiers were built into the TCRbeta library. TCRdb processed the PCR reads anew with MiXCR; each CDR3 protein has one entry. The sample lists 700,000 or so distinct CDR3 sequences; around 12% were seen once. This sequence originates from a girl aged 2-10 years with congenital amegakaryocytic thrombocytopenia, due to receive a stem cell transplant. Material: PBMCs, obtained before TCRalphabeta/CD19-depleted stem cell transplant. The chain has TRBV12-5 and TRBJ2-7; 8 bases fit TRBD1. CDR3 in amino acids: CASGFHFGRDRGGLGPYEQYF. For the CDR3, the DNA is TGTGCTAGTGGTTTCCACTTTGGACGAGACAGGGGCGGATTAGGTCCCTACGAGCAGTACTTC.